These T cell receptor beta chains were read from a single sample in a study of shared clonotypes between healthy human individuals. This table comes from immunoSEQ multiplex PCR, and its TCRdb copy is limited to in-frame clones, with some not included. This repertoire shows approximately 720,000 clones, about two thirds found once; its top ten account for 1.8%. The sequencing sample was made of memory CD4+ T cells sorted from blood. The receptors derive from a woman aged 25-40 years in good health. Each CDR3 is given with its conserved first and last residue. The order of the fields is J gene, clone size, CDR3 length, D gene, V gene, CDR3 protein, CDR3 DNA. The D gene is left open where the match is weak. Some rows mark clone size as missing; the rest say once, few, many or name a class of expanded clone.

TRBJ2-3	.	17	.	TRBV10-3	CAISESLGRTSTDTQYF	TGTGCCATCAGTGAGTCTTTAGGGCGGACTAGCACAGATACGCAGTATTTT
TRBJ2-1	.	15	TRBD2	TRBV12-5	CASGSGLAVFDEQFF	TGTGCTAGTGGTAGTGGACTAGCGGTCTTTGATGAGCAGTTCTTC
TRBJ2-1	once	13	.	TRBV7-6	CASTNPLYNEQFF	TGTGCCAGCACGAATCCTCTCTACAATGAGCAGTTCTTC
TRBJ2-3	many	14	.	TRBV5-1	CASSFGTLTDTQYF	TGCGCCAGCAGCTTCGGGACCCTCACAGATACGCAGTATTTT
TRBJ2-7	.	16	TRBD1	TRBV6-1	CASSEIEGQGAVEQYF	TGTGCCAGCAGTGAAATTGAGGGACAGGGGGCTGTCGAGCAGTACTTC
TRBJ2-1	.	16	TRBD2	TRBV11-2	CASCPRQAGGGNEQFF	TGTGCCAGCTGCCCCCGCCAAGCGGGAGGAGGCAATGAGCAGTTCTTC
TRBJ1-1	.	13	.	TRBV29-1	CSVEDSQNTEAFF	TGCAGCGTTGAAGATTCACAGAACACTGAAGCTTTCTTT
TRBJ1-2	few	13	.	TRBV25-1	CASSEYPQDGYTF	TGTGCCAGCAGTGAATATCCCCAGGATGGCTACACCTTC
TRBJ2-3	.	15	.	TRBV4-1	CASSQDGSTVDTQYF	TGCGCCAGCAGCCAAGATGGCTCCACAGTAGATACGCAGTATTTT
TRBJ2-6	few	17	.	TRBV19	CASISGQRVSGANVLTF	TGTGCCAGTATTTCCGGACAGAGAGTTTCTGGGGCCAACGTCCTGACTTTC
TRBJ1-2	.	12	.	TRBV28	CASSYANYGYTF	TGTGCCAGCAGTTACGCAAACTATGGCTACACCTTC
TRBJ2-3	.	15	TRBD2	TRBV19	CASSIEGDYTDTQYF	TGTGCCAGTAGTATAGAAGGGGACTACACAGATACGCAGTATTTT
TRBJ1-2	.	13	TRBD1	TRBV28	CASSTGGARGYTF	TGTGCCAGCAGTACAGGGGGCGCACGGGGCTACACCTTC
TRBJ2-2	once	18	TRBD2	TRBV10-3	CAISKTGGLAANTGELFF	TGTGCCATCAGTAAAACCGGGGGACTAGCGGCGAACACCGGGGAGCTGTTTTTT
TRBJ1-4	.	16	.	TRBV25-1	CASSEYGAGVGEKLFF	TGTGCCAGCAGTGAATATGGGGCTGGGGTTGGAGAAAAACTGTTTTTT
TRBJ2-2	.	15	.	TRBV18	CATLGNLANTGELFF	TGTGCCACCTTGGGGAACCTCGCGAACACCGGGGAGCTGTTTTTT
TRBJ2-1	.	12	TRBD1	TRBV7-9	CASTDRYNEQFF	TGTGCCAGCACGGACAGGTACAATGAGCAGTTCTTC
TRBJ2-7	.	15	TRBD2	TRBV6-1	CASRETSGYSYEQYF	TGTGCCAGCAGGGAGACTAGCGGGTATTCCTACGAGCAGTACTTC
TRBJ1-2	few	12	TRBD1	TRBV27	CASSGTGYGYTF	TGTGCCAGCAGTGGGACAGGCTATGGCTACACCTTC
TRBJ2-2	few	16	TRBD2	TRBV6-1	CASSEQPGLNTGELFF	TGTGCCAGCAGTGAGCAGCCGGGACTAAACACCGGGGAGCTGTTTTTT
TRBJ1-2	.	14	.	TRBV2	CASSEDGRPGGYTF	TGTGCCAGCAGTGAGGACGGGCGACCGGGCGGCTACACCTTC
TRBJ2-1	.	13	.	TRBV7-9	CASSLNRDNEQFF	TGTGCCAGCAGCTTAAACAGGGATAATGAGCAGTTCTTC
TRBJ1-2	few	13	TRBD1	TRBV28	CASSDRGNYGYTF	TGTGCCAGCAGCGACAGGGGGAACTATGGCTACACCTTC
TRBJ2-5	.	14	.	TRBV5-1	CASSLAGPGETQYF	TGCGCCAGCAGCTTGGCGGGCCCGGGGGAGACCCAGTACTTC
TRBJ2-1	.	13	.	TRBV7-9	CASSFRDDNEQFF	TGTGCCAGCAGCTTCCGGGACGACAATGAGCAGTTCTTC
TRBJ1-1	.	10	.	TRBV20-1	CSTAAYQDSF	TGCAGTACCGCAGCCTACCAAGACAGCTTT
TRBJ2-1	.	16	TRBD2	TRBV15	CATSRELAYSYNEQFF	TGTGCCACCAGCAGGGAACTAGCGTACTCCTACAATGAGCAGTTCTTC
TRBJ2-7	.	14	.	TRBV2	CASSNRKYSYEQYF	TGTGCCAGCAGTAACAGAAAATACTCCTACGAGCAGTACTTC
TRBJ2-4	.	17	TRBD2	TRBV28	CASSPGTSGISKNIQYF	TGTGCCAGCAGTCCCGGGACTAGCGGGATTTCCAAAAACATTCAGTACTTC
TRBJ2-7	.	14	.	TRBV5-1	CASSFGGTGYEQYF	TGCGCCAGCAGCTTTGGGGGCACGGGCTACGAGCAGTACTTC